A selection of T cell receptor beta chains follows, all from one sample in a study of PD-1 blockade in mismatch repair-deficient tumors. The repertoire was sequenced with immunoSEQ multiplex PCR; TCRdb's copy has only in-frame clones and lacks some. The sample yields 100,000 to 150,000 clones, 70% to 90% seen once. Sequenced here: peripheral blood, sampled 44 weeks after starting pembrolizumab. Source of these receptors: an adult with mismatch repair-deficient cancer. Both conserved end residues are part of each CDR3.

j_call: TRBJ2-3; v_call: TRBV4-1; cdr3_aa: CASSQDLGGNTDTQYF
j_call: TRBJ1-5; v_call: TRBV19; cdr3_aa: CASSIKRNQPQHF
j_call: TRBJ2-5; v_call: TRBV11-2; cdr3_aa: CASSQLAGGQETQYF
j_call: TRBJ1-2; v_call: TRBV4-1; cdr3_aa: CASSHGQQFPYGYTF
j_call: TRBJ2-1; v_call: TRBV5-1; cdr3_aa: CASSLGSSGSSGDEQFF
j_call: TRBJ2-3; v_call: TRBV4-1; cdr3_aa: CASSQDKESRAQYF
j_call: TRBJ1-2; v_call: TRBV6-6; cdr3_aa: CASRVNRGLYGYTF
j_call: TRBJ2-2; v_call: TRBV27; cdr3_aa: CASLMHWTRQGYTGELFF
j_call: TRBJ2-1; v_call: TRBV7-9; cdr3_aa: CASSLEGSGRALWDNEQFF
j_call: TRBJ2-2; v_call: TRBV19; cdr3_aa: CASSRGQDLLTELFF
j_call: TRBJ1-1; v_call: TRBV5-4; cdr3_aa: CASSWTGRTEAFF
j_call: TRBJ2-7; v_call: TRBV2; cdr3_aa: CASSFLLAGGVEQYF
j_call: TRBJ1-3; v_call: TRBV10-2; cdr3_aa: CASIDPGQGAGNTIYF
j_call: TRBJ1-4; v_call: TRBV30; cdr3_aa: CAWSIRWTGEEKLFF
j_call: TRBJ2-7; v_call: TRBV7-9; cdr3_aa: CASSLRQGGSYEQYF
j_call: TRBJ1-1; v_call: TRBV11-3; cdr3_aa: CASSLSLRGDQNTEAFF
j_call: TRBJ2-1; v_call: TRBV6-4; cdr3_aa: CASSEQGGNEQFF
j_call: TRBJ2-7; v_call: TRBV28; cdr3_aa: CASTLPGPASGEQYF
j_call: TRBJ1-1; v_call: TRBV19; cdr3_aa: CASSMVGQGTSEAFF
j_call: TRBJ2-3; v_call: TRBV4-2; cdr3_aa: CASSQEFPGRATDTQYF
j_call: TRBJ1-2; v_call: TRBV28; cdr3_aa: CASSSPPQTGGQGYTF
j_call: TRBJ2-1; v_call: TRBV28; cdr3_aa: CASSRAGEENEQFF
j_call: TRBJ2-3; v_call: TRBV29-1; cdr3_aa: CSVEETGTDTQYF
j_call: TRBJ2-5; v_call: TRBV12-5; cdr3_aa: CASGLEARGLAGVGHQETQYF
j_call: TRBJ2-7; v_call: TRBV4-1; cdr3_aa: CASSQGPDRIYEQYF
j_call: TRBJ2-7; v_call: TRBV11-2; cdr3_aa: CASSPGPSYEQYF